This TCR beta chain was identified in a study of tumor and adjacent non-tumor tissue in lung cancer. Study-wide context: Stage I to III disease affected 10 men and 5 women aged about 30 to 85. Findings and caveats of the study: Normal lung showed higher cumulative top 100 clone frequency than tumor. Patients with more diverse tumor TCRs had worse survival.

TCRbeta libraries were built with three rounds of nested PCR, modified from ARM-PCR. TCRdb used MiXCR to reprocess the multiplex PCR reads, holding one entry per CDR3 protein. The table lists more than 75,000 distinct CDR3 sequences, about 80% of them singletons. In regard to this clonotype: The antigen is not known. One end of the junction fails to match germline, which may point to a read error.

This CDR3 comprises 11 residues. Germline V CDR1 and CDR2: SGHRS, YFSETQ. This sample's RNA came from whole unsorted tissue. More than 3 cm separated this lung sample from the edge of the tumor. Chemotherapy-naive patients with new lung cancer underwent thoracic surgery in China, August–late 2014. The sequenced sample consisted of distant non-tumor lung tissue. The origin of this receptor is a man in his sixties with small cell lung cancer. This rearrangement joins TRBV5-1 to TRBJ1-5, with D unclear. This CDR3 reads CASSLSQSHHF. DNA for the CDR3: TGCGCCAGCAGCCTCAGTCAGTCCCACCATTTT. Complete variable domain (other parts from reference TRBV5-1 and TRBJ1-5): KAGVTQTPRYLIKTRGQQVTLSCSPISGHRSVSWYQQTPGQGLQFLFEYFSETQRNKGNFPGRFSGRQFSNSRSEMNVSTLELGDSALYLCASSLSQSHHFGDGTRLSIL.